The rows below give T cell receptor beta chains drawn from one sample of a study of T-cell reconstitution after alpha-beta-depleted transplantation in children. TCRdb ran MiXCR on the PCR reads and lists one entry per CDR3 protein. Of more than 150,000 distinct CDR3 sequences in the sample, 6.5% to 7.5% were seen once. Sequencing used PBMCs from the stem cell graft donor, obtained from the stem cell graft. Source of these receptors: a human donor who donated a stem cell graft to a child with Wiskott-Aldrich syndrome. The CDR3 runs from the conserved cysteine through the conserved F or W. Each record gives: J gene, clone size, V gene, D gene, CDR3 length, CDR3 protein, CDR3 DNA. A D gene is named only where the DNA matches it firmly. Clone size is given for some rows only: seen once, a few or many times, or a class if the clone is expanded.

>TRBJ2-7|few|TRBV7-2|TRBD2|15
CASSWGLAGEGEQYF
TGTGCCAGCAGCTGGGGGCTAGCGGGAGAGGGGGAGCAGTACTTC
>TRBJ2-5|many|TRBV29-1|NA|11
CSVVFGETQYF
TGCAGCGTTGTATTCGGGGAGACCCAGTACTTC
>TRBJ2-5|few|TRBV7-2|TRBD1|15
CASSLDGDRAETQYF
TGTGCCAGCAGCTTAGATGGGGACAGGGCAGAGACCCAGTACTTC
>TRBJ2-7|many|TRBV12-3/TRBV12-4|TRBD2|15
CASRKAGEGGYEQYF
TGTGCCAGCAGAAAAGCGGGAGAAGGAGGCTACGAGCAGTACTTC
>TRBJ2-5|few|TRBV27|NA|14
CASSSPPLSETQYF
TGTGCCAGCAGTAGTCCCCCCTTGAGTGAGACCCAGTACTTC
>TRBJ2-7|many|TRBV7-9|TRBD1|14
CASSPRQGHYEQYF
TGTGCCAGCAGCCCCAGACAGGGGCACTACGAGCAGTACTTC
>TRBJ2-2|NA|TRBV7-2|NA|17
CASSLLVGQGSTGELFF
TGTGCCAGCAGCTTACTAGTGGGACAAGGATCTACCGGGGAGCTGTTTTTT
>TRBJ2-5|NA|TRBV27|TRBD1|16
CASRLPGTGGSGTQYF
TGTGCCAGCAGACTCCCCGGGACAGGGGGCTCTGGGACCCAGTACTTC
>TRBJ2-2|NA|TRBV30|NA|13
CAWSVLVLGELFF
TGTGCCTGGAGTGTTTTAGTATTGGGGGAGCTGTTTTTT
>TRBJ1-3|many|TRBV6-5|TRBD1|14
CASRRQGGGNTIYF
TGTGCCAGCAGACGGCAGGGGGGAGGAAACACCATATATTTT
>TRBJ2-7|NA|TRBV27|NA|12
CATGHGPYEQYF
TGTGCCACGGGACATGGACCCTACGAGCAGTACTTC
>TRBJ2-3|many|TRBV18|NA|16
CASSLRPQRMTDTQYF
TGTGCCAGCTCCCTAAGACCCCAACGAATGACAGATACGCAGTATTTT
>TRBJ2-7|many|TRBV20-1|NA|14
CSAQRPVFPYEQYF
TGCAGTGCGCAGAGGCCCGTCTTTCCCTACGAGCAGTACTTC
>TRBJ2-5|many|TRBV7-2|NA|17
CASSLQVIPRARETQYF
TGTGCCAGCAGCTTACAGGTGATTCCCCGCGCGAGAGAGACCCAGTACTTC
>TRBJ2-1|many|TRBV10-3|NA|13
CAISDVGVWGEFF
TGTGCCATCAGTGACGTGGGGGTTTGGGGGGAGTTCTTC
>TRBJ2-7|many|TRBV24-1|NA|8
CATTEQYF
TGTGCCACCACCGAGCAGTACTTC
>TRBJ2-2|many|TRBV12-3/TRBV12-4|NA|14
CASRDTGWAGELFF
TGTGCCAGCAGAGACACAGGGTGGGCCGGGGAGCTGTTTTTT
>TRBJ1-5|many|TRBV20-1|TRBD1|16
CSAAPPSAPRGQPQHF
TGCAGTGCTGCACCCCCTTCGGCACCCAGGGGGCAGCCCCAGCATTTT
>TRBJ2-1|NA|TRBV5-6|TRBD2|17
CASSFSFLGLAGNEQFF
TGTGCCAGCAGCTTTTCGTTTTTAGGGCTAGCGGGAAATGAGCAGTTCTTC
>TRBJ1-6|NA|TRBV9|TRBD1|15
CASSPSTGGSSPLHF
TGTGCCAGCAGCCCTTCAACAGGGGGGAGTTCACCCCTCCACTTT
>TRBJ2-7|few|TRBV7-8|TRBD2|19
CASSRLSSGIFHLAYEQYF
TGTGCCAGCAGCCGGCTATCTAGCGGGATTTTCCACCTTGCCTACGAGCAGTACTTC
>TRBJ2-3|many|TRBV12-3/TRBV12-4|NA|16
CASSFPSSANPDTQYF
TGTGCCAGCAGTTTTCCCTCATCCGCTAACCCAGATACGCAGTATTTT
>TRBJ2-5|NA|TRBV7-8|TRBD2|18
CASSSWYSASGLQETQYF
TGTGCCAGCAGCTCATGGTATTCGGCTAGCGGACTCCAAGAGACCCAGTACTTC
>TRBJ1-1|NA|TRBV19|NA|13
CASSNGRYTEAFF
TGTGCCAGTAGTAACGGACGGTACACTGAAGCTTTCTTT
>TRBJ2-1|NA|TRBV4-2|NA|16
CASSLDLRGGKNEQFF
TGTGCCAGCAGCTTGGATCTGAGGGGGGGGAAAAATGAGCAGTTCTTC
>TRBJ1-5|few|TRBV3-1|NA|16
CASGGRRPRGNQPQHF
TGTGCCAGCGGGGGACGTCGTCCACGGGGCAATCAGCCCCAGCATTTT
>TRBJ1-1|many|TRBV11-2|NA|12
CASSLDATKAFF
TGTGCCAGCAGCTTAGATGCGACAAAAGCTTTCTTT
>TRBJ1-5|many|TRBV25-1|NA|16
CASRTQGGLGNQPQHF
TGTGCCAGCAGGACACAGGGTGGATTAGGCAATCAGCCCCAGCATTTT
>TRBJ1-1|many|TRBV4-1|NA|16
CASSPQDRAGYTEAFF
TGCGCCAGCAGTCCTCAAGACCGCGCGGGGTACACTGAAGCTTTCTTT
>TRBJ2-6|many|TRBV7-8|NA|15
CASSPEGLWANVLTF
TGTGCCAGCAGCCCCGAGGGACTTTGGGCCAACGTCCTGACTTTC
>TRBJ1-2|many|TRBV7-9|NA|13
CASSLAGSYGYTF
TGCGCCAGCAGCTTGGCCGGGAGCTATGGCTACACCTTC
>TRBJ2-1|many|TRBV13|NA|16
CASSLIGAVTYNEQFF
TGTGCCAGCAGCTTAATCGGGGCGGTAACCTACAATGAGCAGTTCTTC
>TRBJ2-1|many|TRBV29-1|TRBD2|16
CSVEPGTGLAYNEQFF
TGCAGCGTTGAGCCAGGGACGGGACTAGCCTACAATGAGCAGTTCTTC
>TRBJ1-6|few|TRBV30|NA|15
CAWSYSRAKNSPLHF
TGTGCCTGGAGTTACTCCCGGGCCAAAAATTCACCCCTCCACTTT
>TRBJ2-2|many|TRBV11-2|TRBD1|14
CASSRDRVTGELFF
TGTGCCAGCAGCCGGGACAGGGTCACCGGGGAGCTGTTTTTT
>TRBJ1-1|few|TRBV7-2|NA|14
CASSPYGQNTEAFF
TGTGCCAGCAGCCCCTATGGACAAAACACTGAAGCTTTCTTT
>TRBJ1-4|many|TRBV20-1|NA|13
CSARQGSAEKLFF
TGCAGTGCTAGACAGGGGTCAGCGGAAAAACTGTTTTTT
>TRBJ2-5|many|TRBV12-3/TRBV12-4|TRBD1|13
CASSTRQGETQYF
TGTGCCAGCAGTACGAGACAGGGAGAGACCCAGTACTTC
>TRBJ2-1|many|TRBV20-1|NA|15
CSATSTWGSYNEQFF
TGCAGTGCTACCTCGACTTGGGGCTCCTACAATGAGCAGTTCTTC
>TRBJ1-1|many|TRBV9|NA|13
CASSPGPNTEAFF
TGTGCCAGCAGCCCCGGACCGAACACTGAAGCTTTCTTT
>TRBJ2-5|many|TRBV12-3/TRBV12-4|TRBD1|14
CASGRRQGRETQYF
TGTGCCAGCGGGAGACGACAGGGACGGGAGACCCAGTACTTC
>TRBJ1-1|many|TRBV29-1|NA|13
CSVGGQGITEAFF
TGCAGCGTTGGAGGGCAGGGAATCACTGAAGCTTTCTTT